This T cell receptor (beta chain) was recovered during a study of CD8+ T cells in alopecia areata (dated by TCRdb to the late 2010s). Some background on the complete study: The treated patients, all with moderate-to-severe alopecia areata, were enrolled in an open-label pilot trial of oral tofacitinib given at 5 to 10 mg twice daily. Patients received tofacitinib for 6 to 18 months and were then followed off drug for 6 months to check for delayed response and recurrence. For the treated patients, the SALT score, which quantifies what percentage of scalp surface area is affected, served as the measure of disease severity. To study T cell clonal expansion in alopecia areata, the researchers applied high-throughput TCRbeta sequencing to both the C3H/HeJ mouse model and human patients. Human TCRbeta sequencing covered scalp tissue and sorted CD4+ and CD8+ peripheral blood T cells from patchy and totalis/universalis alopecia areata patients and healthy controls. Tofacitinib-treated patients had biopsies at baseline and at 4 and 24 weeks of treatment, with a later scalp biopsy in several patients. Scalp clonality was compared among normal scalp (n=4), patchy alopecia areata scalp (n=8), and alopecia totalis/universalis scalp (n=8). RNA came from the PAXgene miRNA kit for fixed scalp, the miRNeasy kit for PBMCs, and the RNeasy kit for mouse skin. TCRbeta CDR3 regions were amplified by immunoSEQ multiplex PCR using 35 Vbeta forward and 13 Jbeta reverse primers. What the research found in general, with its limitations: Shared TCR sequences between patients were less evident than in mice, which may be partly attributable to HLA diversity in the patient population. Higher clonality and more expanded CD8+ clones were observed in lesional scalp than in normal scalp, particularly in alopecia totalis/universalis, a finding suggestive of antigenic drive. Many expanded lesional clones were found to persist in scalp and blood during tofacitinib treatment, and relapse after treatment cessation may be partly explained by this persistence. Tofacitinib significantly decreased scalp clonality and the number of expanded CD8+ clones among the top 100 scalp clones. The treated cohort was small, with a single nonresponder, so links between baseline CD8+ expansion and response need larger studies. Resident alphabeta T cells in normal human skin are also sequenced, complicating scalp TCR repertoire analysis, unlike mouse skin dominated by gammadelta T cells.

Points on this clone: The antigen it recognizes is unknown. No much larger clone is present one base from it, and per-base qualities are unavailable.

Taken with the paper, the label for time point translates to: around 4 weeks on oral tofacitinib. Explained via the paper, the treatment or condition label denotes: oral pan-JAK inhibitor, 5-10 mg twice daily. Lesional scalp punch biopsies and peripheral blood were collected from alopecia areata patients. After PBMCs were isolated by density centrifugation and stained for CD3, CD4 and CD8, a FACSAria was used to sort CD4+ and CD8+ T cells. Including cysteine and phenylalanine, the CDR3 has 14 amino acids. Only the CDR3 region is kept as DNA, spanning 42 bases read in frame from base 1. V and J lose 1 base and 2 bases, and a span of 10 bases separates them. Taken from the germline V gene, the CDR1 and CDR2 loops are SGHRS and YFSETQ. Library construction relied on the immunoSEQ multiplex PCR assay. RNA was extracted from all samples and reverse transcribed into cDNA, which served as template for TCR sequencing. First-strand cDNA was synthesized using SuperScript III with a 2:1 mix of oligo-dT and random hexamers. A synthetic immune receptor repertoire was used to gauge amplification bias, and whatever bias remained was removed computationally. In the source study's methods: Raw reads were preprocessed to remove errors, and CDR3 was defined according to IMGT conventions as the region from the conserved cysteine to phenylalanine. Clonality was calculated as 1 minus Shannon entropy normalized by log2 of the number of productive unique TCRs. CD4 or CD8 identity of scalp clones was inferred by cross-referencing scalp TCRbeta sequences with sorted blood CD4 and CD8 repertoires. Not all clones reach the TCRdb copy of this immuneACCESS table, which keeps in-frame sequences only. Checked studies attribute under half of the gap to unresolved V genes and leave the rest unexplained. V and J calls and clone size are given by that table; D and trimming were obtained from the DNA. The sample contains under 150,000 clones, over 55% of them found a single time. Around 5.7% of the sample belongs to the ten largest clones.

Sequencing was performed on CD4+ T cells sorted from blood, taken at week 4, from a patient treated with tofacitinib. This TCR derives from a human donor with alopecia areata. The V and J segments used are TRBV5-1 and TRBJ2-7, with TRBD1 perhaps the D gene, on 5 matching bases. The DNA sequence follows: TGCGCCAGCAGCTTGAGGGGCGCGGCCTACGAGCAGTACTTC. Its coded protein is CASSLRGAAYEQYF.